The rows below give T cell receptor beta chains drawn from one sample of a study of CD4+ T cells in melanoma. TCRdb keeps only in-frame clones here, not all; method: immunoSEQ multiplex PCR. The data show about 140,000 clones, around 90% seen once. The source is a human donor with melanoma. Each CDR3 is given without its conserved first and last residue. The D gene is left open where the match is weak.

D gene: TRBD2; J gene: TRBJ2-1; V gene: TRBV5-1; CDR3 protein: ASSLATSGPDNEQF
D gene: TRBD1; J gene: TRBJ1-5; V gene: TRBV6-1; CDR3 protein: ASSESGTGGNQPQH
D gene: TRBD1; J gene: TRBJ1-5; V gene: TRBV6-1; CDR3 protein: ASTGQGSTGQPQH
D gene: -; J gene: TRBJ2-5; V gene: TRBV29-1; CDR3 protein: SVTGPQETQY
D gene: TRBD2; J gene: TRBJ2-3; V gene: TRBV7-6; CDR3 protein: ASSLGGGADTQY
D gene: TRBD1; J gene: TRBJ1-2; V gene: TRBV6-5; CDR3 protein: ASSFRQGWNGYT
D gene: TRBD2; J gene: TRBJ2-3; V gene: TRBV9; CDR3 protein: ASSVNPHLAGGTDTQY
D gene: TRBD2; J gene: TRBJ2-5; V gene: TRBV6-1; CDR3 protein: ASGSPGRGQETQY
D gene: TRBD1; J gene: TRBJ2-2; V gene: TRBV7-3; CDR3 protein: ASSLGQGLGELF
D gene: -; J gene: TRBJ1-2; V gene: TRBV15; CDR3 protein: ATSRDRVGDYGYT
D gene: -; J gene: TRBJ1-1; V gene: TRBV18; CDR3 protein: ASSGGLNTEAF
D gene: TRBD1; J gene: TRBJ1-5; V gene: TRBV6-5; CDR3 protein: ASSYSGTGINQPQH
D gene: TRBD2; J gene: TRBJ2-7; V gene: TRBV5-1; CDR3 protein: ASSPGTSGGLSGEQY
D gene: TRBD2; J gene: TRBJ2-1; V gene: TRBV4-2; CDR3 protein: ASSHGGGAYEQF
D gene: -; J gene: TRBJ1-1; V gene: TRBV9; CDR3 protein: ASSAYLNTEAF
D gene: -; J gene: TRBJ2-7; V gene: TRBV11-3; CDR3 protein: ASSLTGLHEQY
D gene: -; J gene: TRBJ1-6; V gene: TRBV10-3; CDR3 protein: AISESTWNNSPLH
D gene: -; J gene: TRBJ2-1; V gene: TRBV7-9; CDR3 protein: ASSGLQGTHYNEQF
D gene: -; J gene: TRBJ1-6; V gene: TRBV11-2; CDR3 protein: ASSLGATVTGSPLH
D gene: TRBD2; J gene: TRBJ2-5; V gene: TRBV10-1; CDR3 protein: ASSESAKSGGWGETQY
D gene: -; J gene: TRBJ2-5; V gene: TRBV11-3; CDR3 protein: ASSLGGASAQY
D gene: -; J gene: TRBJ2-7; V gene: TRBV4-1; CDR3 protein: ASSQGPYDGSYEQY
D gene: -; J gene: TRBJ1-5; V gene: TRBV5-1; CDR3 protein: ASSLGGGDSNQPQH
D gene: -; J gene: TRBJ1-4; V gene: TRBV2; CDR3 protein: ASSEMGGSEKLF
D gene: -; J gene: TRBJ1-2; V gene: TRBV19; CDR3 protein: ASSGGADNLYGYT
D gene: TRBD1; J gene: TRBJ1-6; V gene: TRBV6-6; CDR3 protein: ASSQGVINNSPLH
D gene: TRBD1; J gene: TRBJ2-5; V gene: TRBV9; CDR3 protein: ASSPPGTGSQETQY
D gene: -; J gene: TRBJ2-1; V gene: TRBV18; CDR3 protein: ASSLLADNEQF
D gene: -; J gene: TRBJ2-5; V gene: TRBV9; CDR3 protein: ASSLEYREETQY
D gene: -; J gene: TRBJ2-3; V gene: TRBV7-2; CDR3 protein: ASSLFTDTQY
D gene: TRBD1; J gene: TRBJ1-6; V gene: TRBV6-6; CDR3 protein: ASSQSRGLESPLH
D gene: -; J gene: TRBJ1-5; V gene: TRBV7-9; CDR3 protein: ASSGPGASNQPQH
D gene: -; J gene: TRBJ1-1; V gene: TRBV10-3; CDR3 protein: AISESGGEAF
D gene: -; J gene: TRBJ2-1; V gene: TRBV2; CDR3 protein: ASSGAGTGNEQF
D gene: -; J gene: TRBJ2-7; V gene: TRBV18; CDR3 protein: ASSHYSRPYEQY
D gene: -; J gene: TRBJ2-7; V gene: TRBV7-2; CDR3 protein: ASSFGQPSSYEQY
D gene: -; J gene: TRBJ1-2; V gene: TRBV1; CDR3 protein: TSSQDLYGYT
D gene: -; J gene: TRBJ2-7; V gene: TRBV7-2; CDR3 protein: ASSLGPTAVSYEQY
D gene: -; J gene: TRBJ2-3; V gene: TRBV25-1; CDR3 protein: ASSEFTHSLNTQY
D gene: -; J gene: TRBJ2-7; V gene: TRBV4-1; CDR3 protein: ASSQGDLAGAREQY
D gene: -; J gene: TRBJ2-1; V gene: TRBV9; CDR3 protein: ASSEAVGDWHEQF
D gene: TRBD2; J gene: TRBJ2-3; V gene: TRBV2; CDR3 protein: ASSLAGLTDTQY
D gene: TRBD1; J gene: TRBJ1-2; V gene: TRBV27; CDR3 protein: ASSLRQGAGYGYT
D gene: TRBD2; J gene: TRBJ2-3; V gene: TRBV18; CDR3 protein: ASSPPRRGRVADTQY
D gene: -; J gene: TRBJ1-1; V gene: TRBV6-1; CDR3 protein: ASSLTVNTEAF
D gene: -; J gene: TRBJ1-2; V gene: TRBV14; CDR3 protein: ASSQVARSLNGYT